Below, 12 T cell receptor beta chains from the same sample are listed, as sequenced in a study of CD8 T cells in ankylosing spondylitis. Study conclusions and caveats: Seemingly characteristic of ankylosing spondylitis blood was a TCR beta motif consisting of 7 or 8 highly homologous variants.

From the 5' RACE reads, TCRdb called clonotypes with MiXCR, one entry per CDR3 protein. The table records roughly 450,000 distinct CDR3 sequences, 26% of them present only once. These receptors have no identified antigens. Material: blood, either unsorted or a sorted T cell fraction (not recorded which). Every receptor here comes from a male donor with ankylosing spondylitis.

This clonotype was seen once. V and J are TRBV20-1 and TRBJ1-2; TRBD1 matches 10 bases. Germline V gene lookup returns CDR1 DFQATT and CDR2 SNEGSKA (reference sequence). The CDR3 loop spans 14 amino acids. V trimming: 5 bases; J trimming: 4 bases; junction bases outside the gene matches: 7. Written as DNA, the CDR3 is TGCAGTGCTCCCCGGACAGGGGGTAGCTATGGCTACACCTTC. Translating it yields CSAPRTGGSYGYTF.

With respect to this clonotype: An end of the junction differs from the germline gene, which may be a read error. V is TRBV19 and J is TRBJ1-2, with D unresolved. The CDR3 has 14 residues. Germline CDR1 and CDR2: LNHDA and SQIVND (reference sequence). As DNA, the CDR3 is TGTGCCAGTTGTATAAGGTCAGCTAACTATGGCTACACCTTC. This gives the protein CASCIRSANYGYTF.

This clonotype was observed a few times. CDR3 nucleotide sequence: TGCAGTGCCTGGGACAGCTCTGGGGCCAACGTCCTGACTTTC. It codes for CSAWDSSGANVLTF. The chain links TRBV20-1 to TRBJ2-6; TRBD1 matches at 7 bases. The length of the CDR3 is 14 residues. Unmatched junction bases numbered 2, after V lost 6 bases and J lost 0 bases. Germline V CDR1 and CDR2: DFQATT, SNEGSKA (reference sequence).

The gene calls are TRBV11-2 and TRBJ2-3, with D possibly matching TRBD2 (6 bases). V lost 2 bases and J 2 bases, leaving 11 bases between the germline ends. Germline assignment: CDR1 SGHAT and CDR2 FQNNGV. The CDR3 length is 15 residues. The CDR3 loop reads CASSLQEGITDTQYF. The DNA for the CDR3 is TGTGCCAGCAGCTTACAGGAGGGGATCACAGATACGCAGTATTTT.

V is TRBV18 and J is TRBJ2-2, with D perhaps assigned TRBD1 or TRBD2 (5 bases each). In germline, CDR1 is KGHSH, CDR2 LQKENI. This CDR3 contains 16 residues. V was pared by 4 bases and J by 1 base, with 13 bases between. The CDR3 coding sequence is TGTGCCAGCTCACAAGCCCGAGGGGAGAACACCGGGGAGCTGTTTTTT. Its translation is CASSQARGENTGELFF. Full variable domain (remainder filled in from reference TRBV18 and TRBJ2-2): NAGVMQNPRHLVRRRGQEARLRCSPMKGHSHVYWYRQLPEEGLKFMVYLQKENIIDESGMPKERFSAEFPKEGPSILRIQQVVRGDSAAYFCASSQARGENTGELFFGEGSRLTVL.

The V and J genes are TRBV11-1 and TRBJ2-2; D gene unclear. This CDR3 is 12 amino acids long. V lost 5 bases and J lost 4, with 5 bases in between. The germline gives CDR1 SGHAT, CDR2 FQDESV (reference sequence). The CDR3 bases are TGTGCCAGCAGCCATACCACCGGGGAGCTGTTTTTT. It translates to CASSHTTGELFF.

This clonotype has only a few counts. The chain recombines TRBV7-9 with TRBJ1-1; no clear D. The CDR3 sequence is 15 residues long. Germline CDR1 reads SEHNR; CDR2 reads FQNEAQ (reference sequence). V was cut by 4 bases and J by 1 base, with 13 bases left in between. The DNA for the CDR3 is TGTGCCAGCAGCTCATCGCAGGTGAGGAACACTGAAGCTTTCTTT. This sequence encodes CASSSSQVRNTEAFF.

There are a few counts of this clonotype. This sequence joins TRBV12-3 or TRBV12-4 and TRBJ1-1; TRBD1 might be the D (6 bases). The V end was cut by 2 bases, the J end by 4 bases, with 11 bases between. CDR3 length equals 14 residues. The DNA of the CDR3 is TGTGCCAGCAGTTTAATAGTGGGGGCCACTGAAGCTTTCTTT. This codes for CASSLIVGATEAFF.

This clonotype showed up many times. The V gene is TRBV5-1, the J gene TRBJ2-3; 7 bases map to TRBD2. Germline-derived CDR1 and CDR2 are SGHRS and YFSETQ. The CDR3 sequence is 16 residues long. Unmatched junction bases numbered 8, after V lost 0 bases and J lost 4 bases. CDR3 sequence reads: CASSLDVGGSADTQYF. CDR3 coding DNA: TGCGCCAGCAGCTTGGATGTCGGGGGGAGCGCAGATACGCAGTATTTT.

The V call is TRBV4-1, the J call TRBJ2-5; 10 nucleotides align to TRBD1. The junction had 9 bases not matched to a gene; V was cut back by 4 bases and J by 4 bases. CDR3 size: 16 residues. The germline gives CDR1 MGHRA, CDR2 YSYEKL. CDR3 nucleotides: TGCGCCAGCAGCCGGGACAGGGGTGGGCGGCCAGAGACCCAGTACTTC. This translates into CASSRDRGGRPETQYF.

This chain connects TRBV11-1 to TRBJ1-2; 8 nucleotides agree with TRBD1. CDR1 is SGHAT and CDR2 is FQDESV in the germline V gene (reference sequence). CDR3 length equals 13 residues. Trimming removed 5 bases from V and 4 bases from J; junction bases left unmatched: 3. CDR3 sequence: CASSQGQAYGYTF. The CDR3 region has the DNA TGTGCCAGCAGCCAGGGACAGGCCTATGGCTACACCTTC.

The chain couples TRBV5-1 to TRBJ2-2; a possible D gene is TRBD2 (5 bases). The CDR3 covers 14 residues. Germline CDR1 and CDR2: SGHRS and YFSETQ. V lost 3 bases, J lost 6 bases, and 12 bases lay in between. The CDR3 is CASSWTPGAGELFF. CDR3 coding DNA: TGCGCCAGCAGCTGGACTCCCGGGGCCGGGGAGCTGTTTTTT.